This T cell receptor beta chain was recovered during a study of neurological immune-mediated disorders. Study findings and constraints: HTLV-1-associated myelopathy led in TCR clonal expansion, while multiple sclerosis ranked lowest, below healthy controls.

In its sample, this clonotype was seen many times. The antigen remains unidentified. The V gene lost 5 bases and the J gene lost 10 bases, with 24 bases spanning the gap. From germline, CDR1 is SGHVS and CDR2 FNYEAQ. The length of the CDR3 is 16 residues. 5'RACE generated cDNA with 10-nucleotide random UMIs. In TCRdb, the 5' RACE reads were re-called with MiXCR into one record per CDR3 protein. The sample has some 29,000 distinct CDR3 sequences, approximately 6.6% seen once. This sequence was found in a woman aged 50 to 60 in good health. J is TRBJ2-1 and V is TRBV7-6; the D gene is possibly TRBD1 (5 bases). Sequencing input: PBMCs. The CDR3 is CASSPRWQGFTVEQFF. DNA for the CDR3: TGTGCCAGCAGCCCTAGGTGGCAGGGATTTACAGTCGAGCAGTTCTTC.